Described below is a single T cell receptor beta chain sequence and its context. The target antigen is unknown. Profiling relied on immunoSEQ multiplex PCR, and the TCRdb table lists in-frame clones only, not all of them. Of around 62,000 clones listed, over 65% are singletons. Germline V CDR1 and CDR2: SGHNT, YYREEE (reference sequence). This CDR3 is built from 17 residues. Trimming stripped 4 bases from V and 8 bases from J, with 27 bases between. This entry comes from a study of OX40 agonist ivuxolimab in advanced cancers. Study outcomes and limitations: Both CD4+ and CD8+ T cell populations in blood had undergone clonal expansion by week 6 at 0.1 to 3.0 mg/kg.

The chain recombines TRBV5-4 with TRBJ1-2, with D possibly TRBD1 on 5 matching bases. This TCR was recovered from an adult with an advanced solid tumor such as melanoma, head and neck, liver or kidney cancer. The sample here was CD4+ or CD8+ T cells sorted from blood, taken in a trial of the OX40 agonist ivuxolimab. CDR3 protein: CASSRIDKPGPEEGYTF. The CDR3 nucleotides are TGTGCCAGCAGCCGCATCGATAAGCCGGGGCCCGAGGAAGGCTACACCTTC. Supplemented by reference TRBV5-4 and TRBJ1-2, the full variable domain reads ETGVTQSPTHLIKTRGQQVTLRCSSQSGHNTVSWYQQALGQGPQFIFQYYREEENGRGNFPPRFSGLQFPNYSSELNVNALELDDSALYLCASSRIDKPGPEEGYTFGSGTRLTVV.